One T cell receptor beta chain is described in this entry. This sample is part of a study of PD-L1 blockade in urothelial cancer. The assay was immunoSEQ multiplex PCR, and TCRdb's table has in-frame clones only and misses some. In the table there are over 65,000 clones, around 84% of which are singletons. This sequence originates from a man between 65 and 85 years old with urothelial cancer. The sample was PBMCs, taken around atezolizumab (anti-PD-L1) treatment.

In DNA, the CDR3 is TGTGCCAGCAGTTTATCTAGGGGGGACCGGGACAGGGACCCCTACGAGCAGTACTTC. Translating gives CASSLSRGDRDRDPYEQYF. The gene calls are TRBV27 and TRBJ2-7, with TRBD1 matching over 9 bases. V shed 0 bases, J shed 2 bases, and the junction held 14 bases outside the gene matches. This CDR3 has 19 amino acids. Per germline, CDR1 MNHEY and CDR2 SMNVEV (reference sequence).